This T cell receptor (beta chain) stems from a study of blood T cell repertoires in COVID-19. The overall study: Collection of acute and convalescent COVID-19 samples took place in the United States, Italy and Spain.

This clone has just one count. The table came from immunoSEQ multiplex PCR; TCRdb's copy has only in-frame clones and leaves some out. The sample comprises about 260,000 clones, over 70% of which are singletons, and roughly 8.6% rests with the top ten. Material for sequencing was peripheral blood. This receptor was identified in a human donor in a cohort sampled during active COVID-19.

This CDR3 reads CASSHTGQGSNYGYTF. The CDR3 coding sequence is TGTGCCAGCAGCCATACGGGACAGGGATCGAACTATGGCTACACCTTC. The V gene is TRBV14, the J gene TRBJ1-2; 9 positions match TRBD1. The CDR3 is 16 residues long. V shed 3 bases, J shed 2 bases, and the junction held 7 bases outside the gene matches. Germline V gene data show CDR1 as SGHDN and CDR2 as FVKESK. The whole variable domain, remainder taken from reference TRBV14 and TRBJ1-2, is EAGVTQFPSHSVIEKGQTVTLRCDPISGHDNLYWYRRVMGKEIKFLLHFVKESKQDESGMPNNRFLAERTGGTYSTLKVQPAELEDSGVYFCASSHTGQGSNYGYTFGSGTRLTVV.